A selection of T cell receptor beta chains follows, all from one sample in a study of T cells after posttransplantation cyclophosphamide. Clones were read by immunoSEQ multiplex PCR, and TCRdb kept only the in-frame ones, dropping some. This sample shows about 26,000 clones and no singletons; over 1.3% rests with the ten largest. What was sequenced was PBMCs. Receptor source: a man aged 50-59 years in good health, CMV-negative, and a related stem cell transplant donor. Both conserved end residues are part of each CDR3. The order of the fields is V gene, D gene, clone size, J gene, CDR3 DNA, CDR3 protein. A D gene is named only where the DNA matches it firmly. A row's size may be missing; if present it is once, few, many or a size class.

>TRBV25-1|.|many|TRBJ2-3
TGTGCCAGCAGTGAATTTTCGACAGGTGGTCCGGATACGCAGTATTTT
CASSEFSTGGPDTQYF
>TRBV20-1|.|many|TRBJ1-1
TGCAGTGCTTCCCTTAGAGGGGAAGCTTTCTTT
CSASLRGEAFF
>TRBV19|TRBD1|many|TRBJ2-7
TGTGCCAGTAGTGTCCAACGACAGGGGCCCTACGAGCAGTACTTC
CASSVQRQGPYEQYF
>TRBV27|.|many|TRBJ2-7
TGTGCCAGCAGTTTCTTAGCGGTATTTGCTTACGAGCAGTACTTC
CASSFLAVFAYEQYF
>TRBV7-9|TRBD1|many|TRBJ1-2
TGTGCCATCCCGCCAGAGGGGGCAGGCTATGGCTACACCTTC
CAIPPEGAGYGYTF
>TRBV6-6|TRBD1|many|TRBJ2-4
TGTGCCAGCAGGCCCGGGACAGGGGTCAAAAACATTCAGTACTTC
CASRPGTGVKNIQYF
>TRBV5-1|TRBD2|many|TRBJ2-7
TGCGCCAGCAGCACAATCTCTAGCGGGAGGGCCAGCGAGCAGTACTTC
CASSTISSGRASEQYF
>TRBV4-1|.|many|TRBJ2-7
TGCGCCAGCAGCCAAGAATCGACAGGCACCTACGAGCAGTACTTC
CASSQESTGTYEQYF
>TRBV19|TRBD2|.|TRBJ2-5
TGTGCCAGCAGTGTCGGACTAGCGGGAGGTGGCGAGACCCAGTACTTC
CASSVGLAGGGETQYF
>TRBV5-5|TRBD2|many|TRBJ2-3
TGTGCCAGCAGCCTCTTAGCGGGAGAGAGCACAGATACGCAGTATTTT
CASSLLAGESTDTQYF
>TRBV5-5|.|many|TRBJ2-2
TGTGCCAGCAGCTTGAACAGGGAGTCAACCGGGGAGCTGTTTTTT
CASSLNRESTGELFF
>TRBV14|TRBD2|many|TRBJ2-3
TGTGCCAGCAGCCAACTAGCGGGGAGCCCCACAGATACGCAGTATTTT
CASSQLAGSPTDTQYF
>TRBV5-1|TRBD2|many|TRBJ2-3
TGCGCCAGCAGCCTCGAGGGCGGGAGAGCGGGAGATACGCAGTATTTT
CASSLEGGRAGDTQYF
>TRBV6-1|TRBD1|many|TRBJ1-2
TGTGCCAGCAGCACCTACGCAGGGGGTAATGGCTACACCTTC
CASSTYAGGNGYTF
>TRBV6-5|.|many|TRBJ2-7
TGTGCCAGCAGTTACTCAAAGGGGGCCTACGAGCAGTACTTC
CASSYSKGAYEQYF
>TRBV23-1|.|.|TRBJ1-2
TGCGCCAGCAGTCAACGACAGGATGGCTACACCTTC
CASSQRQDGYTF
>TRBV11-1|.|many|TRBJ2-7
TGTGCCAGCAGCAGCCCTTGGAGCCTCACAGGGGAGCAGTACTTC
CASSSPWSLTGEQYF
>TRBV12-2|.|few|TRBJ2-7
TGTGCAAGTCGCTCAGCCCGACTAGCGACCTACGAGCAGTACTTC
CASRSARLATYEQYF
>TRBV29-1|.|many|TRBJ1-5
TGCAGCGTTCAGGAGGTGGGAAATCAGCCCCAGCATTTT
CSVQEVGNQPQHF
>TRBV30|TRBD2|many|TRBJ2-3
TGTGCCTGGGATGGACTAGCGGGTGGCACAGATACGCAGTATTTT
CAWDGLAGGTDTQYF
>TRBV19|TRBD2|many|TRBJ2-1
TGTGCCAGTAGTATTTTTATTGGGCTAGCGGGGGACAATGAGCAGTTCTTC
CASSIFIGLAGDNEQFF
>TRBV19|.|many|TRBJ1-1
TGTGCCAGTAGTATGAGGGAGAACACTGAAGCTTTCTTT
CASSMRENTEAFF
>TRBV20-1|TRBD2|many|TRBJ2-7
TGCAGTGCTAGTCCCGGGACTAGCGGGTTCTTC
CSASPGTSGFF
>TRBV19|.|many|TRBJ1-5
TGTGCCAGTAGTATCCAGGGCCATAGCAATCAGCCCCAGCATTTT
CASSIQGHSNQPQHF
>TRBV5-1|.|many|TRBJ2-1
TGCGCCAGCAGCTTACCACAGGACAATGAGCAGTTCTTC
CASSLPQDNEQFF
>TRBV10-2|TRBD1|many|TRBJ1-5
TGCGCCAGCAGTGGACAGGGGTTCGATCAGCCCCAGCATTTT
CASSGQGFDQPQHF
>TRBV19|.|many|TRBJ1-3
TGTGCCAGTAGTATAGCCGGAGGCTCTGGAAACACCATATATTTT
CASSIAGGSGNTIYF
>TRBV6-1|.|.|TRBJ1-1
TGTGCCAGCTCCCGGGTCCCGGTCCTGAACACTGAAGCTTTCTTT
CASSRVPVLNTEAFF
>TRBV6-6|.|.|TRBJ1-4
TGTGCCAGCAGTTACTCAGGGGCGGCTGAAAAACTGTTTTTT
CASSYSGAAEKLFF
>TRBV29-1|.|few|TRBJ2-5
TGCAGCGTGGGGTGGGGGGGCGGCGAGACCCAGTACTTC
CSVGWGGGETQYF
>TRBV10-3|TRBD2|many|TRBJ2-3
TGTGCCATCAGTGAGTCTGGGGGGGGCACAGATACGCAGTATTTT
CAISESGGGTDTQYF
>TRBV28|.|many|TRBJ2-5
TGTGCCAGCAGTTTCGTTGAGACCCAGTACTTC
CASSFVETQYF
>TRBV30|TRBD1|many|TRBJ2-5
TGTGCCTGGAGGACAGGGGGTAGGGAGACCCAGTACTTC
CAWRTGGRETQYF
>TRBV30|.|many|TRBJ2-5
TGTGCCTGGTCATCCGACAGGTTGCGAGAGACCCAGTACTTC
CAWSSDRLRETQYF
>TRBV30|TRBD1|many|TRBJ1-1
TGTGCCTGGAGAGGACAGGGGAACACTGAAGCTTTCTTT
CAWRGQGNTEAFF
>TRBV27|TRBD2|many|TRBJ2-1
TGTGCCAGCATTGCTAGCGGGAGGGGAGAATACAATGAGCAGTTCTTC
CASIASGRGEYNEQFF
>TRBV9|.|many|TRBJ2-5
TGTGCCAGCAGCCCCTCCGGGGGGCCGGAGACCCAGTACTTC
CASSPSGGPETQYF
>TRBV5-4|.|many|TRBJ1-1
TGTGCCAGCAGCCCGCCCCGCCGGGGAACTGAAGCTTTCTTT
CASSPPRRGTEAFF
>TRBV9|.|many|TRBJ1-3
TGTGCCAGCAGCGTAAGCTTGGACAACTATCGGGGAAACACCATATATTTT
CASSVSLDNYRGNTIYF
>TRBV5-1|TRBD2|many|TRBJ2-2
TGCGCCAGCAGCTGGGGACTAGCGGGAGGTCAAACCGGGGAGCTGTTTTTT
CASSWGLAGGQTGELFF
>TRBV9|TRBD1|many|TRBJ2-1
TGTGCCAGCAGCGTAGAAGGGGGCGAATACAATGAGCAGTTCTTC
CASSVEGGEYNEQFF
>TRBV28|.|many|TRBJ1-3
TGTGCCAGCAGGACTTACCGATACTCTGGAAACACCATATATTTT
CASRTYRYSGNTIYF
>TRBV5-1|TRBD1|many|TRBJ2-6
TGCGCCAGCAGCTCCGGATGGGGGGGGACAGGGGGCGCTGGATCTGGGGCCAACGTCCTGACTTTC
CASSSGWGGTGGAGSGANVLTF
>TRBV5-1|.|many|TRBJ2-2
TGCGCCAGCAGCTTGGGAGAGGGAAGTACCGGGGAGCTGTTTTTT
CASSLGEGSTGELFF
>TRBV6-5|.|many|TRBJ2-3
TGTGCCAGCCGAGCTAGCACAGATACGCAGTATTTT
CASRASTDTQYF
>TRBV5-1|.|many|TRBJ2-2
TGCGCCAGCAGCTTGGTAGGAGCCGGGGAGCTGTTTTTT
CASSLVGAGELFF
>TRBV7-9|TRBD1|many|TRBJ1-5
TGTGCCAGCAGCGCGGGGACAGGGCTTGGAGTTCAGCCCCAGCATTTT
CASSAGTGLGVQPQHF
>TRBV28|TRBD1|many|TRBJ2-5
TGTGCCAGCAGTTTAGCAGGACAGGGGGCGGAGACCCAGTACTTC
CASSLAGQGAETQYF
>TRBV5-1|TRBD2|many|TRBJ2-3
TGCGCCAGCAGCTTGGGACTAGCGGGGGGAAACACAGATACGCAGTATTTT
CASSLGLAGGNTDTQYF
>TRBV2|TRBD2|many|TRBJ2-7
TGTGCCAGCAGTGTCCTCGGACTAGCCCTCTACGAGCAGTACTTC
CASSVLGLALYEQYF
>TRBV6-1|.|many|TRBJ2-5
TGTGCCAGCAGTGAACTCACAGGGTTAGGGGAGACCCAGTACTTC
CASSELTGLGETQYF
>TRBV27|TRBD1|many|TRBJ1-5
TGTGCCAGCAGTTCCGTGACAGGGGTAGTTGGTCAGCCCCAGCATTTT
CASSSVTGVVGQPQHF
>TRBV4-2|.|many|TRBJ1-4
TGTGCCAGCAGCCAAGACCGACAGATTAATGAAAAACTGTTTTTT
CASSQDRQINEKLFF
>TRBV2|TRBD2|many|TRBJ2-7
TGTGCCAGCTTGGGCCGGACCCGGGGGGTTTCCTACGAGCAGTACTTC
CASLGRTRGVSYEQYF
>TRBV30|TRBD1|many|TRBJ2-3
TGTGCCTGGAGTAGGGGGCCGCCTCCAGATACGCAGTATTTT
CAWSRGPPPDTQYF
>TRBV5-1|.|many|TRBJ1-1
TGCGCCAGCAGCTTGGGGCACAGACTGAACACTGAAGCTTTCTTT
CASSLGHRLNTEAFF
>TRBV2|TRBD1|many|TRBJ1-6
TGTGCCAGCAGTGAGCAGGGGGCGGGTAATTCACCCCTCCACTTT
CASSEQGAGNSPLHF
>TRBV9|.|many|TRBJ1-1
TGTGCCAGCAGCGTAAGTCCCCAGGGCGGTGAAGCTTTCTTT
CASSVSPQGGEAFF
>TRBV10-1|TRBD1|many|TRBJ2-7
TGCGCCAGCAGTGAGGGAGTGCAGGGGGCCTACGAGCAGTACTTC
CASSEGVQGAYEQYF
>TRBV10-2|TRBD2|many|TRBJ2-5
TGCGCCAGCAGTGCGGCGGGAGGAGAGACCCAGTACTTC
CASSAAGGETQYF